This TCR beta chain was recovered during a study of cytomegalovirus exposure and HLA in healthy donors. Using immunoSEQ multiplex PCR, the repertoire was profiled, and TCRdb retains in-frame clones only, with some absent. The sample includes roughly 260,000 clones, just under 90% of them seen just once. V shed 3 bases and J shed 0 bases, with 12 bases lying between them. Per germline, CDR1 LNHDA and CDR2 SQIVND (reference sequence). This CDR3 comprises 15 residues. This sequence originates from a man younger than 30 in good health and CMV-seronegative. The chain joins TRBV19 to TRBJ2-7, with D maybe TRBD2 (6 bases). The sequencing input was PBMCs. CDR3 nucleotide sequence: TGTGCCAGTAGTATCGGCGGGACCTCCTCCTACGAGCAGTACTTC. It specifies CASSIGGTSSYEQYF.